Described below is a single TCR beta chain sequence and its context. The CDR3 consists of 14 residues. V trimming: 5 bases; J trimming: 10 bases; junction bases outside the gene matches: 3. Germline lookup yields CDR1 KGHSH and CDR2 LQKENI. Authors' methods: It was from reference gene primer amplification that nucleated cell counts were estimated. TCRdb's table, derived via immunoSEQ multiplex PCR, lists solely in-frame clones and lacks some. V and J calls and clone size come straight from that table; D and trimming were deduced from the DNA. The sample comprises more than 85,000 clones, 81% of which are singletons, and 37% rests with the top ten. This entry is derived from a study of blood T cell repertoires in COVID-19. At the level of the study: Whether acute or convalescent, the COVID-19 samples came from the United States, Italy and Spain. From T cells, B-cell-depleted T cells, or PBMCs came the material, which was cDNA or gDNA.

This sequence originates from a man older than 75 with acute or convalescent COVID-19. The chain combines TRBV18 with TRBJ2-1; 15 bases fit TRBD2. Sequenced: peripheral blood. The CDR3 sequence is CASSEGLAGGEQFF. The DNA of the CDR3 is TGTGCCAGCTCAGAGGGACTAGCGGGGGGAGAGCAGTTCTTC.